The 21 T cell receptor beta chains below all came from one sample that was sequenced in a study of beta chain features in type 1 diabetes. What was sequenced were expressed TCRB transcripts, since all of the isolated RNA had been reverse transcribed. Assay: immunoSEQ multiplex PCR; the TCRdb copy retains only in-frame clones and omits some. This sample has roughly 150,000 clones, with less than 9.5% found just once. The source material was central memory CD4+ T cells from blood. These receptors originate from a woman younger than 30 in good health.

This clone was observed a few times. The V and J genes are TRBV6-5 and TRBJ2-3, with D possibly matching TRBD1 (5 bases). The CDR3 runs 14 residues. The germline V gene encodes CDR1 MNHEY and CDR2 SVGAGI. Trimming shortened V by 6 bases and J by 4 bases, and 14 bases separated the two germline ends. CDR3 nucleotide sequence: TGTGCCAGCAGCTTAGGGGTCACAGCAGATACGCAGTATTTT. It codes for CASSLGVTADTQYF.

This clone was recorded a few times. The CDR3 coding sequence is TGTGCCAGCAGTTCCGCCCCGACAGGGGGAGGCTATGGCTACACCTTC. Translating it yields CASSSAPTGGGYGYTF. The rearrangement uses TRBV27 and TRBJ1-2; 9 bases are a match to TRBD1. The CDR3 is made up of 16 amino acids. Trimming removed 4 bases from V and 4 bases from J; junction bases left unmatched: 10. CDR1 and CDR2 from the germline V gene are MNHEY and SMNVEV (reference sequence).

The rearrangement joins TRBV14 to TRBJ2-7; possible D gene TRBD1, 6 bases. The better agreement between TRBJ2-5 and the DNA end casts doubt on the J call. Germline assignment: CDR1 SGHDN and CDR2 FVKESK. The CDR3 is 16 amino acids. CDR3 nucleotides: TGTGCCAGCAGCCAAGATTTGGGACACCTATCGGAGACCCAGTACTTC. It encodes CASSQDLGHLSETQYF.

In regard to this clone: The junction differs from germline at one of its ends, possibly a read error. The chain has TRBV7-2 and TRBJ2-1; D possibly corresponds to TRBD2 (6 bases). The CDR3 is 15 residues long. CDR1 and CDR2 (germline): SGHTA, FQGNSA. CDR3 nucleotide sequence: TGTGCCAGCAGCCTAGCGACTAGTCTCTACAATGAGCAGTTCTTC. It codes for CASSLATSLYNEQFF.

This clone was detected a few times. The chain links TRBV30 to TRBJ2-7; 9 bases fit TRBD1. V dropped 7 bases and J dropped 6; count of bases not matched to a gene: 13. This CDR3 is 14 amino acids long. Per germline, CDR1 GTSNPN and CDR2 SVGIG (reference sequence). CDR3 coding DNA: TGTGCCTCGACCTCCGGGACAGGGTGGGGCGAGCAGTACTTC. Translating gives CASTSGTGWGEQYF.

The sample holds a few counts of this clone. This chain uses TRBV9 with TRBJ2-2, with D perhaps matching TRBD2 (7 bases). Per germline, CDR1 SGDLS and CDR2 YYNGEE. The CDR3 runs to 16 residues. Deletions cut 2 bases from V and 0 bases from J, with 11 bases between. For the CDR3, the DNA is TGTGCCAGCAGCGTCCGCGGGGGCCCGAACACCGGGGAGCTGTTTTTT. Protein product: CASSVRGGPNTGELFF.

The chain links TRBV6-1 to TRBJ2-4; perhaps TRBD2 as D (6 bases). Trimming stripped 1 base from V and 6 bases from J, with 13 bases between. Germline CDR1 MNHNS, CDR2 SASEGT. The length of the CDR3 is 15 residues. The CDR3 DNA is TGTGCCAGCAGTGAAGACATGCGAGCGGGAAACATTCAGTACTTC. This translates into CASSEDMRAGNIQYF.

This clone appeared a few times. The chain recombines TRBV25-1 with TRBJ1-4; no definite D call. The germline CDR1 and CDR2 sequences are MGHDK and SYGVNS. The CDR3 contains 14 residues. The V and J ends lost 3 bases and 3 bases respectively, with 8 bases between them. This CDR3 is CASSEEGPNEKLFF. The CDR3 nucleotides are TGTGCCAGCAGTGAGGAGGGCCCTAATGAAAAACTGTTTTTT.

This clone came up many times. V and J are TRBV5-1 and TRBJ1-1; D gene uncertain. The CDR3 consists of 15 residues. V was trimmed by 5 bases and J by 4 bases, leaving 18 bases between them. Per the germline V gene, CDR1 is SGHRS and CDR2 is YFSETQ. The CDR3 here is CASRPLSRSPTEAFF. The CDR3 DNA sequence: TGCGCCAGCAGACCTCTTTCCAGGTCCCCCACTGAAGCTTTCTTT. The full variable domain, its missing parts supplied by reference TRBV5-1 and TRBJ1-1, is KAGVTQTPRYLIKTRGQQVTLSCSPISGHRSVSWYQQTPGQGLQFLFEYFSETQRNKGNFPGRFSGRQFSNSRSEMNVSTLELGDSALYLCASRPLSRSPTEAFFGQGTRLTVV.

The V gene is TRBV18, the J gene TRBJ1-5; 10 bases line up with TRBD1. Germline trimming cut 6 bases from V and 7 bases from J; bases unmatched to any gene: 9. CDR1 and CDR2 from the germline V gene are KGHSH and LQKENI. The CDR3 has 15 amino acids. CDR3 DNA sequence: TGTGCCAGCTCCGCCGGGACAGGGGTAGGCCAGCCCCAGCATTTT. Residues: CASSAGTGVGQPQHF. Combining the CDR3 with reference TRBV18 and TRBJ1-5 gives the whole variable domain NAGVMQNPRHLVRRRGQEARLRCSPMKGHSHVYWYRQLPEEGLKFMVYLQKENIIDESGMPKERFSAEFPKEGPSILRIQQVVRGDSAAYFCASSAGTGVGQPQHFGDGTRLSIL.

The rearrangement links TRBV6-5 to TRBJ1-1, with D unclear. This CDR3 is 15 amino acids long. CDR1 is MNHEY, CDR2 SVGAGI, per germline. Trimming shortened V by 7 bases and J by 3 bases, and 18 bases separated the two germline ends. The CDR3 nucleotides read TGTGCCAGCACCTTTCCAAAGGCCGGGGACACTGAAGCTTTCTTT. Protein: CASTFPKAGDTEAFF.

This clone has a handful of counts. This chain connects TRBV2 to TRBJ1-5; tentatively, D is TRBD1 (5 bases). Germline V gene data show CDR1 as SNHLY and CDR2 as FYNNEI. V was pared by 6 bases and J by 7 bases, with 16 bases between. The CDR3 covers 14 residues. The chain's CDR3 is CASREGLEGQPQHF. For the CDR3, the DNA is TGTGCCAGCAGGGAGGGACTGGAAGGCCAGCCCCAGCATTTT.

This chain links TRBV11-2 with TRBJ1-1; 8 bases fit TRBD1. Germline CDR1 is SGHAT and CDR2 is FQNNGV. V lost 3 bases and J lost 5; bases outside the gene matches: 5. This CDR3 comprises 14 residues. CDR3 protein: CASSLTGVLTEAFF. CDR3 in DNA: TGTGCCAGCAGCTTGACAGGGGTACTAACTGAAGCTTTCTTT.

The J gene is TRBJ2-7, the V gene TRBV6-5; D may be TRBD2 (7 bases). V was trimmed by 0 bases and J by 2 bases, leaving 11 bases between them. The CDR3 is made up of 15 amino acids. Germline V gene data show CDR1 as MNHEY and CDR2 as SVGAGI. CDR3 DNA: TGTGCCAGCAGTTACTCAGGGGGGGCCACCTACGAGCAGTACTTC. Translating it yields CASSYSGGATYEQYF.

The CDR3 region has the DNA TGTGCCAGCGCTCCTGGGACTGCTTTTCGGCCCCAGCATTTT. It yields the protein CASAPGTAFRPQHF. The rearrangement uses TRBV7-2 and TRBJ1-5, with D maybe TRBD1 (5 bases). This CDR3 has 14 amino acids. The V end lost 8 bases, the J end lost 9 bases, and 20 bases lay between the germline ends. The germline V gene encodes CDR1 SGHTA and CDR2 FQGNSA.

The chain has TRBV7-9 and TRBJ1-1, with a tentative D call TRBD1 (6 bases). CDR1 and CDR2 from the germline V gene are SEHNR and FQNEAQ (reference sequence). V was cut by 6 bases and J by 8 bases, with 16 bases left in between. The CDR3 runs to 13 residues. CDR3 region: CASRPTYTGEAFF. CDR3 DNA: TGTGCCAGCAGACCGACCTATACAGGGGAAGCTTTCTTT.

This clone was detected a few times. The V gene is TRBV18, the J gene TRBJ2-5, with TRBD1 matching 7 bases. Germline CDR1 is KGHSH and CDR2 is LQKENI. There are 14 residues in the CDR3. Germline trimming cut 3 bases from V and 2 bases from J; bases unmatched to any gene: 3. CDR3 protein: CASSPGQIQETQYF. The CDR3 bases are TGTGCCAGCTCACCGGGACAGATACAAGAGACCCAGTACTTC.

This clone was found a few times. The chain recombines TRBV27 with TRBJ2-7; 7 bases are shared with TRBD2. The germline V gene has CDR1 MNHEY and CDR2 SMNVEV (reference sequence). This CDR3 is built from 14 residues. With V trimmed by 5 bases and J by 0 bases, 4 bases remained unmatched. CDR3 sequence (DNA): TGTGCCAGCAGTCGGGACTACTACTCCTACGAGCAGTACTTC. Translating it yields CASSRDYYSYEQYF.

The chain carries TRBV11-2 and TRBJ2-5, with a tentative D call TRBD1 (6 bases). V was trimmed by 5 bases and J by 5 bases, leaving 15 bases between them. Germline CDR1 reads SGHAT; CDR2 reads FQNNGV. The CDR3 is made up of 14 amino acids. In DNA form, the CDR3 reads TGTGCCAGCAGCCCCCGGGACATAAGGGAGACCCAGTACTTC. Protein product: CASSPRDIRETQYF.

A note on this clone: Other nucleotide sequences from this sample produce the same CDR3. This sequence joins TRBV5-1 and TRBJ1-1; possibly TRBD1 for D (5 bases). From germline, CDR1 is SGHRS and CDR2 YFSETQ. CDR3 size: 14 residues. The V end was cut by 2 bases, the J end by 5 bases, with 13 bases between. CDR3 DNA: TGCGCCAGCAGCTTATCGCAGGGAGGTACTGAAGCTTTCTTT. Its translation is CASSLSQGGTEAFF.

There are many counts of this clone. The chain is built from TRBV10-3 and TRBJ2-3; possibly TRBD2 for D (6 bases). CDR1 is ENHRY, CDR2 SYGVKD, per germline. The CDR3 totals 14 residues. Trimming took 6 bases from V and 3 from J, leaving 13 bases between them. In DNA, the CDR3 is TGTGCCATCAGCCGGGACTCCCTAACAGATACGCAGTATTTT. Translation gives CAISRDSLTDTQYF.